This T cell receptor (beta chain) was sequenced for a study of CD8 T cells in ankylosing spondylitis. Broader study findings: A motif of fewer than ten highly homologous TCR beta variants was seen as apparently characteristic of ankylosing spondylitis blood.

With respect to this clonotype: What it binds is unknown.

TCRdb reprocessed the 5' RACE reads via MiXCR and lists one record per CDR3 protein. The sample includes about 540,000 distinct CDR3 sequences, about 12% of them seen just once. Germline V CDR1 and CDR2: LGHNT, FRNRAP. The CDR3 runs 15 residues. Trimming removed 1 base from V and 6 bases from J; junction bases left unmatched: 0. Sequenced input: blood, either unsorted or a sorted T cell fraction (not recorded which). This sequence was found in a male donor with ankylosing spondylitis. The rearrangement links TRBV12-5 to TRBJ2-1, with 13 bases lining up with TRBD2. CDR3 in DNA: TGTGCTAGTGGTTTGGGACTAGCGGGAGGCAATGAGCAGTTCTTC. It translates to CASGLGLAGGNEQFF.